The present T cell receptor beta chain was sequenced within a study of CD8 T cells in Susac syndrome. In its sample, this clonotype was seen once. Germline CDR1 SGHRS, CDR2 YFSETQ. Deletions cut 4 bases from V and 7 bases from J, with 17 bases between. This CDR3 is built from 14 residues. Roughly 0.45 to 1 ug RNA was reverse transcribed with random hexamers. TCRdb re-analysed the immunoSEQ multiplex PCR reads in MiXCR, keeping a single row per CDR3 protein. The sample lists just under 150,000 distinct CDR3 sequences, approximately 94% occurring once. This receptor was identified in a human donor in good health. V and J are TRBV5-1 and TRBJ2-5; no firm D call. Sequencing was carried out using CD4+ T cells from PBMCs. This CDR3 is CASSLGPSAGTQYF. The CDR3 DNA sequence: TGCGCCAGCAGCCTCGGACCCTCCGCAGGGACCCAGTACTTC.